What follows is one T cell receptor (beta chain) and its context. Its antigen is as yet unknown. Other nucleotide sequences from this sample produce the same CDR3. The data were taken from a study of OX40 agonist ivuxolimab in advanced cancers. Study summary: Patients in the trial were receiving intravenous ivuxolimab every 2 weeks, at doses of 0.01 to 10 mg/kg.

Points from the study as a whole: Clonal expansion in partial responders at 0.1-3.0 mg/kg ranked among the lowest. The study observed clonal expansion of CD4+ and CD8+ blood T cells by week 6 at 0.1 to 3.0 mg/kg. CD8+ T cells (on average) carried more expanded clones than CD4+ T cells.

Clones were sequenced by immunoSEQ multiplex PCR, and TCRdb holds only the in-frame ones, with some missing. The sample includes 53,000 or so clones, around four fifths of them seen just once. Trimming shortened V by 0 bases and J by 0 bases, and 7 bases separated the two germline ends. Per the germline V gene, CDR1 is SGHRS and CDR2 is YFSETQ. This CDR3 has 14 amino acids. The sequences come from CD4+ or CD8+ T cells sorted from blood, collected in a trial of the OX40 agonist ivuxolimab. The sequence derives from an adult with an advanced solid tumor such as melanoma, head and neck, liver or kidney cancer. The genes are TRBV5-1 and TRBJ2-7; D not resolved. The DNA for the CDR3 is TGCGCCAGCAGCTTGGGACGGAGCTCCTACGAGCAGTACTTC. This codes for CASSLGRSSYEQYF.